The following is a T cell receptor beta chain sequence with its context. Its antigen is currently not known. No base quality values were provided; no much bigger clone lies one nucleotide off. The data originate from a study of cytotoxic CD8 clonotypes in ibrutinib-treated CLL (dated by TCRdb to 2020 to 2022). As for the study more broadly: In this cohort, about 15 patients were treatment-naive and ten to twelve were relapsed/refractory, while some 18 had unmutated IGHV. Responses were partial in 24 patients and complete in 2; after median about 5.5 years follow-up, about 14 stayed in remission and about twelve progressed. An average of around 260,000 productive templates and 94,082 productive rearrangements was obtained per sample. Cryopreserved peripheral blood mononuclear cells were obtained before treatment, at response, and at either sustained remission or disease progression. Longitudinal samples were obtainable from about 30% of the 86 participants in the trial. All remission and progressive disease samples were collected while patients were still receiving ibrutinib. Response samples were obtained after a median of around 11 months of treatment, with a range of roughly 6 to 36 months.

This sample's time point label indicates: about a year on ibrutinib. For TCR beta library preparation, approximately 2 micrograms of genomic DNA was extracted from cryopreserved PBMCs. Longitudinal blood samples from CLL patients on ibrutinib monotherapy were analyzed using high-throughput TCR beta sequencing. The patients took part in an open-label, single-center phase 2 trial of ibrutinib monotherapy. On a MiSeq, deep resolution sequencing aimed for a depth between 1 in 1 million and 1 in 200,000 T cells, with each clonotype covered approximately 10x on average. The immunoSEQ hsTCRB Kit was used to generate TCR beta libraries. As for how the authors treated the data: The data were analyzed with ImmunoSEQ Analyzer and ImmunoSEQ Data Assistant, and V, D and J gene assignments followed IMGT definitions. Clonality, which ranges from 0 to 1, was calculated as one minus the normalized Shannon entropy of productive rearrangement frequencies. Public clonotype analysis was restricted to overrepresented clonotypes comprising at least 0.05% of each patient's repertoire. Thirteen repertoires from age-matched healthy donors, obtained from immuneACCESS, served as clonality controls. This immuneACCESS table, as held by TCRdb, lists in-frame sequences with V and J called but not all clones. Of the missing ones, under half trace to an unresolved V gene in checked studies; the others have no known cause. For V, J and clone size, that table is used; D and trimming come from the DNA. This sample gives about 200,000 clones in total; more than 65% of them show up just once. Jointly, the top ten make up roughly 6.4% of the sample.

Trimming removed 1 base from V and 2 bases from J, leaving 8 bases between the germline ends. From its cysteine to its phenylalanine, the CDR3 spans 15 amino acids. The CDR3 DNA has 45 bases and is translated from base 1. The germline V gene provides CDR1 SGHTA and CDR2 FQGNSA. Study-wide conclusions, independent of this receptor: Baseline clonality was found to be higher than that of age-matched healthy donors and was strongly correlated with circulating CD8+ T-cell counts. Clonality increased at ibrutinib response, stayed stable in sustained remission, and fell back toward baseline at progression. Public clonotypes were rare and either shrank or stayed stable during treatment, and the rise in clonality at ibrutinib response reflected expansion of private clonotypes. Sampling times were not matched between sustained-remission and progressing patients, and lymph node repertoires were not studied.

Material: PBMCs, obtained after 12 months of ibrutinib treatment. This receptor chain uses TRBV7-2 and TRBJ2-2; no confident D gene assignment can be made. This clonotype originated in a human donor with chronic lymphocytic leukemia. The sequenced DNA is TGTGCCAGCAGCTTAGTGTTGGTAAACACCGGGGAGCTGTTTTTT. It is translated as CASSLVLVNTGELFF.